This TCR beta chain came from a study of human T cells and chemical hapten exposure (dated by TCRdb to the early 2020s). In the study overall: For sensitization, 2% DPC in acetone was applied to a 2 cm by 2 cm area of upper inner arm skin. Throughout the approximately 24-week study period, patients were also given weekly therapeutic DPC doses on the scalp. Patch testing was done on the upper back using Finn chambers containing 0.01% DPC, and results were scored after 6 days according to International Contact Dermatitis Research Group standards. Alopecia areata with under or over 50% scalp involvement, alopecia totalis and alopecia universalis were represented in the patient cohort, which was mostly female. Libraries were pooled for sequencing, and per-sample TCR yields varied mainly because of small differences in library volumes within the pool. Peripheral blood TCR repertoire changes were tracked in vivo in alopecia patients during primary and secondary sensitization to the hapten diphenylcyclopropenone (DPC). Blood samples were taken from patients before sensitization (week 0) and at 2, 6 and about 24 weeks after DPC sensitization. Around 30 alopecia patients provided blood for TCR sequencing at one to four time points (pre-sensitization, 2, 6 and 24 weeks). On the study overall, not on this receptor specifically: Compared with pre-sensitization or healthy control sets, expanded TCRs formed significantly more large CDR3 similarity clusters, which is consistent with antigen-driven responses. After repeated subsampling, changes were observed in the strength of the expansion versus patch-test correlation and in the threshold at which the correlation became significant. DPC sensitization did not change how many TCRs were above 1 in 1000 frequency, and no evidence was found of alterations in global repertoire structure. The number of PT1 expanded TCRs positively correlated with patch test score, significant at thresholds 8, 16 and 32 but not 4. All patients had alopecia, a presumed autoimmune disease, so their immune response might differ from that of healthy individuals.

Turning to this clonotype: Its binding antigen is unknown. No much larger clone is present one base from it, and per-base qualities are unavailable.

The library was made by RACE. TCRdb shows the sequencer as NextSeq 500. During library preparation, unique molecular identifiers were attached to individual cDNA molecules so that TCRs could be counted in a quantitative, reproducible way. Both TCR alpha and TCR beta chains were sequenced from each blood RNA sample. Per the original workflow: The median number of TCRs per sample was around 96,000, ranging from about 23,224 to 690,600. V, J and CDR3 annotation of the TCR reads was performed with the Decombinator software suite. To make PS versus PT1 abundance plots, every sample was subsampled to the same number of TCRs (28,000). TCRs were defined as expanded if absent before sensitization and observed at least eight times at the 2-week time point. Through fastp at Q25 and MiXCR, TCRdb rebuilt clones from the public reads, retaining in-frame beta chains. Entries are consolidated by CDR3 protein sequence, retaining the most common genes and DNA. These V and J calls are TCRdb output, not the study's own analysis. This sample comprises tens of thousands of distinct CDR3 sequences, around 10% of them detected only once. The ten largest clonotypes hold approximately 1.5% of the sample.

The CDR3 runs 14 amino acids, cysteine and phenylalanine included. Only the CDR3 part of the read is kept: 42 bases, read in frame from the first base. V loses 4 bases, J loses 0 bases, and the germline ends lie 11 bases apart. As encoded in the germline V gene, CDR1 is SGHRS while CDR2 is YFSETQ. The time point label, read with the paper, signifies: patch test 3, about 24 weeks after DPC sensitization. In the paper's terms, the treatment or condition label means: therapeutic diphenylcyclopropenone sensitization with weekly scalp DPC. Blood at each patch-test visit was drawn before the patch test was applied. Patients were eligible if aged 18 to 70, diagnosed with alopecia and judged suitable for DPC therapy, and pregnant patients were excluded. Total RNA was extracted from unfractionated whole blood that had been collected in Tempus Blood RNA tubes.

The chain joins TRBV5-1 to TRBJ2-7; the D call is tentative, TRBD1 or TRBD2, as each matches 5 bases. The sequencing here drew on whole blood, taken in connection with sensitization to the hapten diphenylcyclopropenone (DPC). The clonotype comes from a woman aged 50 to 60 with alopecia areata. Some clones in this sample may be carry-over from other donors' samples. The CDR3 here reads CASSVRDGSYEQYF. The DNA sequence is TGCGCCAGCAGCGTCCGGGACGGCTCCTACGAGCAGTACTTC.